The 14 T cell receptor beta chains below all came from one sample that was sequenced in a study of lymphopenia after photon versus proton radiotherapy. Assay used: immunoSEQ multiplex PCR; TCRdb lists only in-frame clones, some missing. The sample records 77,000 or so clones, more than 70% being singletons. Sequences were derived from peripheral blood, sampled from a patient treated with proton-based radiotherapy. The receptors come from a man aged 55 to 69 with pancreatic cancer.

The DNA of the CDR3 is TGTGCCAGCAGTGAAATTGGGCTGCACAATCAGCCCCAGCATTTT. Protein product: CASSEIGLHNQPQHF. The chain carries TRBV2 and TRBJ1-5; no definite D call. CDR3 length: 15 residues. The germline CDR1 and CDR2 sequences are SNHLY and FYNNEI. Trimming shortened V by 2 bases and J by 3 bases, and 11 bases separated the two germline ends.

The CDR3 region has the DNA TGTGCCAGCAGCTCCGGGGCCTCAGCCGACTATGGCTACACCTTC. Residues: CASSSGASADYGYTF. The rearrangement uses TRBV5-4 and TRBJ1-2; tentatively, D is TRBD1 (5 bases). Germline V gives CDR1 SGHNT, CDR2 YYREEE (reference sequence). Trimming pared 3 bases from V and 3 bases from J, leaving 15 bases between. The CDR3 loop spans 15 amino acids.

The rearrangement uses TRBV6-1 and TRBJ2-5; D is uncertain. Germline CDR1 reads MNHNS; CDR2 reads SASEGT. The germline V and J ends were trimmed by 6 bases and 5 bases, with 13 bases remaining between them. CDR3 length: 13 residues. The CDR3 is CASRHQSRETQYF. The CDR3 coding sequence is TGTGCCAGCAGACACCAGTCTCGGGAGACCCAGTACTTC.

The chain uses TRBV7-3 and TRBJ2-2, with D possibly being TRBD2 (7 bases). Trimming removed 5 bases at V and 7 bases at J, with 17 bases between. The CDR3 has 15 residues. Germline loops: CDR1 SGHTA, CDR2 FQGTGA. CDR3 sequence: CASSPSLGGLGELFF. CDR3 bases: TGTGCCAGCAGCCCCTCCTTGGGGGGGCTCGGGGAGCTGTTTTTT.

The chain recombines TRBV7-6 with TRBJ1-3; 7 bases line up with TRBD1. Unmatched junction bases numbered 8, after V lost 5 bases and J lost 4 bases. CDR3 length equals 15 residues. The germline V gene encodes CDR1 SGHVS and CDR2 FNYEAQ. The CDR3 is CASSLNPGQGNTIYF. CDR3 nucleotide sequence: TGTGCCAGCAGCCTTAACCCGGGACAGGGAAACACCATATATTTT.

The CDR3 spells CASSGQGARDEKLFF. CDR3 in DNA: TGCGCCAGCAGCGGACAGGGGGCGCGGGATGAAAAACTGTTTTTT. The chain combines TRBV5-1 with TRBJ1-4; 11 nucleotides align to TRBD1. Germline CDR1 is SGHRS and CDR2 is YFSETQ. The V and J ends lost 4 bases and 6 bases, in that order; junction bases with no gene match: 5. The CDR3 loop spans 15 amino acids.

This chain joins TRBV21-1 and TRBJ1-2; TRBD1 is taken as the D call from the table, unchecked against the DNA. TRBV21-1 corresponds to a pseudogene. The CDR3 consists of 14 residues. The CDR3 sequence is CASSFRQGYYGYTF. The CDR3 DNA reads TGTGCCAGCAGCTTTCGCCAGGGGTACTATGGCTACACCTTC.

With regard to this clone: One end of the junction varies from germline; a read error may be responsible. This chain joins TRBV5-4 and TRBJ1-2; unclear D gene. The CDR3 spans 15 residues. The germline V gene encodes CDR1 SGHNT and CDR2 YYREEE (reference sequence). CDR3 residues: CASSQERLQNYGYTF. The DNA of the CDR3 is TGCGCCAGCAGCCAAGAAAGGTTACAGAACTATGGCTACACCTTC. Filled out from reference TRBV5-4 and TRBJ1-2, the complete variable domain reads ETGVTQSPTHLIKTRGQQVTLRCSSQSGHNTVSWYQQALGQGPQFIFQYYREEENGRGNFPPRFSGLQFPNYSSELNVNALELDDSALYLCASSQERLQNYGYTFGSGTRLTVV.

With regard to this clone: The sample has other DNA sequences that encode this CDR3 too. V gene TRBV11-2 combines with J gene TRBJ2-3; D call uncertain. The V end was cut by 1 base, the J end by 0 bases, with 5 bases between. The CDR3 contains 14 residues. Germline CDR1 is SGHAT and CDR2 is FQNNGV. The CDR3 DNA is TGTGCCAGCAGCTTAGCCAGGAGCACAGATACGCAGTATTTT. It translates to CASSLARSTDTQYF. The variable domain in full, completed from reference TRBV11-2 and TRBJ2-3, reads EAGVAQSPRYKIIEKRQSVAFWCNPISGHATLYWYQQILGQGPKLLIQFQNNGVVDDSQLPKDRFSAERLKGVDSTLKIQPAKLEDSAVYLCASSLARSTDTQYFGPGTRLTVL.

The chain couples TRBV16 to TRBJ1-1, with D perhaps TRBD1 (5 bases). The V gene's germline CDR1 is KGHSY and CDR2 FQNENV. This CDR3 contains 17 residues. V was trimmed by 1 base and J by 4 bases, leaving 19 bases between them. CDR3 sequence (DNA): TGTGCCAGCAGCCAATTGACCAGGGTAGGTCGGAGCACTGAAGCTTTCTTT. Encoded protein: CASSQLTRVGRSTEAFF. Full variable domain (remainder filled in from reference TRBV16 and TRBJ1-1): GEEVAQTPKHLVRGEGQKAKLYCAPIKGHSYVFWYQQVLKNEFKFLISFQNENVFDETGMPKERFSAKCLPNSPCSLEIQATKLEDSAVYFCASSQLTRVGRSTEAFFGQGTRLTVV.

The V gene is TRBV10-3, the J gene TRBJ2-1; D perhaps matches TRBD1 (6 bases). Trimming cost V 6 bases and J 8 bases, with 14 bases left between them. Germline V gives CDR1 ENHRY, CDR2 SYGVKD. This CDR3 comprises 13 residues. The CDR3 DNA sequence: TGTGCCATCAGCCCTGGACAGTTTGATGAGCAGTTCTTC. The encoded protein is CAISPGQFDEQFF.

The chain combines TRBV19 with TRBJ1-1; TRBD1 is a possible D gene (5 bases). Per the germline V gene, CDR1 is LNHDA and CDR2 is SQIVND (reference sequence). The CDR3 has 16 residues. Deletions cut 7 bases from V and 3 bases from J, with 21 bases between. This CDR3 reads CASNRTSGPLYTEAFF. CDR3 DNA sequence: TGTGCCAGTAATCGGACATCCGGGCCCCTGTACACTGAAGCTTTCTTT.

This clone was found once. This chain uses TRBV21-1 with TRBJ2-1; the D call of TRBD1 is as the table states it, not checked on the DNA. TRBV21-1 has pseudogene status. CDR3 size: 19 residues. Here the CDR3 DNA reads TGTGCCAGCAGCCGCATTCCCTCCTCTACAGGGGGGCTCTACAATGAGCAGTTCTTC. It is translated as CASSRIPSSTGGLYNEQFF.

The CDR3 DNA reads TGTGCCAGCGGAACGGGGGAAACTCATAATGAAAAACTGTTTTTT. This codes for CASGTGETHNEKLFF. V gene TRBV28 combines with J gene TRBJ1-4; D possibly corresponds to TRBD1 (5 bases). Germline values: CDR1 MDHEN, CDR2 SYDVKM. Trimming took off 8 bases at V and 4 bases at J, with 17 bases between the two ends. This CDR3 region has 15 residues.